Following are 27 T cell receptor beta chains from one sample sequenced in a study of T cells after yellow fever vaccination. TCRdb analysed the 5' RACE reads with MiXCR anew, one entry per CDR3 protein. This table holds tens of thousands of distinct CDR3 sequences, around 4.3% found once. The sequencing here drew on CD8+ T cells sorted from PBMCs, taken 5 days after the yellow fever booster vaccination. All receptors derive from a man aged 30-40 years who received the YFV17D yellow fever vaccine.

This clonotype has ten or more counts. This rearrangement joins TRBV20-1 to TRBJ2-7; perhaps TRBD1 as D (6 bases). CDR1 DFQATT and CDR2 SNEGSKA come from the germline V gene (reference sequence). The CDR3 has 14 amino acids. The V end lost 2 bases, the J end lost 2 bases, and 13 bases lay between the germline ends. The CDR3: CSARQGKSAYEQYF. The CDR3, as DNA: TGCAGTGCTAGACAGGGGAAATCGGCCTACGAGCAGTACTTC.

Turning to this clonotype: Since a much larger clone is just one base distant, this may be a read error. V and J are TRBV7-6 and TRBJ2-1, with TRBD1 as a possible D gene (5 bases). The CDR3 spans 16 residues. The germline V gene encodes CDR1 SGHVS and CDR2 FNYEAQ. V gave up 1 base and J gave up 6 bases, with 16 bases separating them. The CDR3 reads CASSLGVQVGRNEQFF. The CDR3 coding sequence is TGTGCCAGCAGCTTAGGAGTTCAGGTGGGGCGCAATGAGCAGTTCTTC.

This clonotype occurred many times. The rearrangement uses TRBV25-1 and TRBJ1-5, with D perhaps matching TRBD1 (5 bases). Looked up from germline, CDR1 is MGHDK and CDR2 is SYGVNS. Between the trimmed V and J ends, which lost 3 bases and 7 bases, there was a span of 13 bases. The CDR3 is made up of 14 amino acids. The CDR3 DNA sequence: TGTGCCAGCAGTGATCAGGGTCTGAAGCAGCCCCAGCATTTT. This sequence encodes CASSDQGLKQPQHF.

This clonotype was counted many times. V usage is TRBV27 and J usage is TRBJ2-1; 10 bases align to TRBD2. V shed 3 bases, J shed 7 bases, and the junction held 6 bases outside the gene matches. Germline V gives CDR1 MNHEY, CDR2 SMNVEV (reference sequence). The CDR3 totals 15 residues. The CDR3: CASSLSGRAGNEQFF. The CDR3 DNA reads as TGTGCCAGCAGTTTGAGCGGGAGGGCCGGGAATGAGCAGTTCTTC.

Many counts were recorded for this clonotype. This chain uses TRBV28 with TRBJ1-4, with D perhaps matching TRBD1 (5 bases). Trimming took 6 bases from V and 7 from J, leaving 18 bases between them. Germline V gives CDR1 MDHEN, CDR2 SYDVKM. The CDR3 sequence is 15 residues long. The CDR3 nucleotides are TGTGCCAGCAGCCTGAGTGGGGCGCTTCCTGAAAAACTGTTTTTT. Its translation: CASSLSGALPEKLFF.

There are many counts of this clonotype. This chain connects TRBV5-1 to TRBJ1-2; D may be TRBD1 (5 bases). Trimming left V 0 bases short and J 0 bases short, with 6 bases between. The CDR3 spans 14 residues. The germline V gene encodes CDR1 SGHRS and CDR2 YFSETQ. DNA for the CDR3: TGCGCCAGCAGCTTGGCCAGGGCTAACTATGGCTACACCTTC. Translating gives CASSLARANYGYTF.

Ten or more counts support this clonotype. The chain combines TRBV27 with TRBJ1-1, with a weak D call TRBD1 (6 bases). V was clipped by 4 bases and J by 1 base, with 10 bases between them. Germline values: CDR1 MNHEY, CDR2 SMNVEV (reference sequence). This CDR3 has 14 residues. CDR3 amino acids: CASSSDSSNTEAFF. The CDR3 DNA reads TGTGCCAGCAGTTCGGACAGTTCGAACACTGAAGCTTTCTTT.

This clonotype occurred many times. This chain uses TRBV6-5 with TRBJ2-4; D is perhaps TRBD2 (6 bases). CDR1 and CDR2 (germline): MNHEY, SVGAGI. V was shortened by 7 bases and J by 5 bases, with 21 bases between the two germline ends. This CDR3 region has 16 residues. CDR3 in amino acids: CASNTRAGYGENIQYF. The CDR3 DNA sequence: TGTGCCAGCAACACCCGGGCGGGGTATGGGGAAAACATTCAGTACTTC.

This clonotype was seen at least ten times. One end of the junction is discordant with germline, which a read error may explain. The V gene is TRBV7-2, the J gene TRBJ2-7; 13 positions match TRBD2. Germline V gene lookup returns CDR1 SGHTA and CDR2 FQGNSA. This CDR3 comprises 12 residues. DNA of the CDR3: TGTGCCAGCAAACTAGCGGGAGGGCCTTTGGACTTC. Translated, it gives CASKLAGGPLDF.

Concerning this clonotype itself: A much larger clonotype is one base distant, so this may be a read error. The chain recombines TRBV28 with TRBJ2-2, with TRBD1 as a possible D gene (5 bases). CDR3 length: 15 amino acids. Looked up from germline, CDR1 is MDHEN and CDR2 is SYDVKM. The CDR3 spells CASNLIGVDTVELFF. CDR3 nucleotide sequence: TGTGCCAGCAATTTGATAGGGGTTGACACCGTGGAGCTGTTTTTT.

This clonotype showed up many times. The chain is built from TRBV29-1 and TRBJ2-3, with D maybe TRBD1 (5 bases). The V and J ends lost 3 bases and 0 bases respectively, with 19 bases between them. Germline V gene sequence: CDR1 SQVTM, CDR2 ANQGSEA. The CDR3 is 17 amino acids. The CDR3 sequence: CSVDKAVRVGSTDTQYF. The CDR3 bases are TGCAGCGTTGATAAGGCGGTCAGGGTCGGGAGCACAGATACGCAGTATTTT.

CDR3 coding DNA: TGTGCCAGCAGCACGACTAGCGGGGAGGGAGCCGGGGAGCTGTTTTTT. Amino acids: CASSTTSGEGAGELFF. V and J are TRBV3-1 and TRBJ2-2; 11 bases are shared with TRBD2. This CDR3 has 16 residues. V was pared by 5 bases and J by 6 bases, with 8 bases of the junction left unmatched. Per germline, CDR1 LGHDT and CDR2 YNNKEL (reference sequence).

This clonotype was recorded at least ten times. The V gene is TRBV30, the J gene TRBJ2-2; D gene uncertain. The CDR3 is 12 residues long. From germline, CDR1 is GTSNPN and CDR2 SVGIG (reference sequence). V lost 0 bases, J lost 7 bases, and 6 bases lay in between. CDR3 nucleotides: TGTGCCTGGAGTGTAGGACGCGGGGAGCTGTTTTTT. Encoded protein: CAWSVGRGELFF.

In this sample, this clonotype turned up many times. The chain recombines TRBV24-1 with TRBJ2-1; 8 bases match TRBD2. The germline gives CDR1 KGHDR, CDR2 SFDVKD. V was pared by 4 bases and J by 5 bases, with 3 bases of the junction left unmatched. This CDR3 is 14 amino acids long. CDR3 sequence: CATSDVLADNEQFF. CDR3 coding DNA: TGTGCCACCAGTGACGTACTAGCGGACAATGAGCAGTTCTTC.

The sample holds many counts of this clonotype. V usage is TRBV12-3 or TRBV12-4 and J usage is TRBJ1-1; 7 nucleotides align to TRBD1. CDR3 length: 15 residues. V dropped 3 bases and J dropped 5; count of bases not matched to a gene: 9. The CDR3 DNA reads TGTGCCAGCAGTTTCTACCCGGACAGGCGGACTGAAGCTTTCTTT. Protein product: CASSFYPDRRTEAFF.

This clonotype appeared many times. The chain uses TRBV18 and TRBJ1-2, with TRBD1 as a possible D gene (5 bases). V was clipped by 2 bases and J by 4 bases, with 11 bases between them. Germline CDR1 is KGHSH and CDR2 is LQKENI. The CDR3 has 14 amino acids. In nucleotides, the CDR3 is TGTGCCAGCTCACCAACAGACAGCCCCTATGGCTACACCTTC. Translated: CASSPTDSPYGYTF. Using reference TRBV18 and TRBJ1-2 for the parts outside the CDR3, the full variable domain is NAGVMQNPRHLVRRRGQEARLRCSPMKGHSHVYWYRQLPEEGLKFMVYLQKENIIDESGMPKERFSAEFPKEGPSILRIQQVVRGDSAAYFCASSPTDSPYGYTFGSGTRLTVV.

Ten or more counts support this clonotype. J is TRBJ1-2 and V is TRBV6-5, with TRBD1 matching over 8 bases. With 4 bases clipped from V and 2 bases from J, the junction kept 9 bases outside the gene matches. Germline CDR1 is MNHEY and CDR2 is SVGAGI. CDR3 size: 16 residues. The CDR3 nucleotides are TGTGCCAGCAGTTTTGGATGGACAGGGCCCAACTATGGCTACACCTTC. This encodes CASSFGWTGPNYGYTF.

This clonotype has ten or more counts. The V and J genes are TRBV11-2 and TRBJ2-2; 7 positions agree with TRBD1. V shed 1 base and J 0 bases; nucleotides not matched to a gene: 14. Germline V gene lookup returns CDR1 SGHAT and CDR2 FQNNGV. This CDR3 spans 20 amino acids. Here the CDR3 DNA reads TGTGCCAGCAGCTTAGTACCCTTATCGGACAGGCCCGCGAACACCGGGGAGCTGTTTTTT. Protein sequence: CASSLVPLSDRPANTGELFF.

In this sample, this clonotype turned up many times. The CDR3 sequence: CSAVRETQYF. Written as DNA, the CDR3 is TGCAGTGCTGTCCGTGAGACCCAGTACTTC. The chain employs TRBV20-1 and TRBJ2-5; D call uncertain. Germline V lookup: CDR1 DFQATT, CDR2 SNEGSKA (reference sequence). Trimming took 5 bases from V and 5 from J, leaving 6 bases between them. The CDR3 covers 10 residues.

The sample holds many counts of this clonotype. The chain links TRBV11-2 to TRBJ2-3; tentatively, D is TRBD1 (6 bases). V shed 5 bases and J shed 6 bases, with 12 bases lying between them. The CDR3 has 13 amino acids. The germline CDR1 and CDR2 sequences are SGHAT and FQNNGV. The CDR3 nucleotides read TGTGCCAGCAGCATGACAGGAGGCGATACGCAGTATTTT. Translated, it gives CASSMTGGDTQYF.

At least ten counts were recorded for this clonotype. The chain couples TRBV6-5 to TRBJ2-7; maybe TRBD2 (6 bases). The CDR3 extends over 14 amino acids. The V end lost 5 bases, the J end lost 3 bases, and 14 bases lay between the germline ends. Per germline, CDR1 MNHEY and CDR2 SVGAGI. Here the CDR3 DNA reads TGTGCCAGCAGTCCCGACGCTAGCGACTACGAGCAGTACTTC. It encodes CASSPDASDYEQYF.

V usage is TRBV6-2 or TRBV6-3 and J usage is TRBJ2-5; 10 bases fit TRBD2. Germline-derived CDR1 and CDR2 are MNHEY and SVGEGT. The CDR3 spans 19 residues. With 6 bases clipped from V and 3 bases from J, the junction kept 19 bases outside the gene matches. In DNA form, the CDR3 reads TGTGCCAGCAGCTCCGGGACTAGCGTAGGTACCCCCACGGAAGAGACCCAGTACTTC. Translated: CASSSGTSVGTPTEETQYF.

This clonotype occurred a few times. This sequence may be a read error, since a much larger clone differs from it by one base. The rearrangement links TRBV20-1 to TRBJ2-7; D ambiguous. The CDR3 loop spans 16 amino acids. Germline V gene data show CDR1 as DFQATT and CDR2 as SNEGSKA (reference sequence). CDR3 sequence: CCARDMRGESSYEQYF. In DNA, the CDR3 is TGCTGTGCTAGAGATATGAGAGGCGAAAGCTCCTACGAGCAGTACTTC.

Only a few counts were recorded for this clonotype. This chain uses TRBV29-1 with TRBJ2-1, with 10 bases that match TRBD2. The CDR3 totals 16 residues. Trimming took 6 bases from V and 8 from J; bases not matched to a gene: 16. Germline CDR1 SQVTM, CDR2 ANQGSEA. The DNA for the CDR3 is TGCAGCGTACTGCTAGCGGGAGTTCACAGTACGGATGAGCAGTTCTTC. Amino acid sequence: CSVLLAGVHSTDEQFF.

This clonotype was counted ten times or more. In DNA form, the CDR3 reads TGTGCCAGCAGTTTATCGGAGGACTATGGCTACACCTTC. Encoded protein: CASSLSEDYGYTF. The chain uses TRBV27 and TRBJ1-2; D ambiguous. Germline V lookup: CDR1 MNHEY, CDR2 SMNVEV (reference sequence). V was trimmed by 0 bases and J by 3 bases, leaving 5 bases between them. The CDR3 contains 13 residues.

This clonotype came up many times. The V and J genes are TRBV12-3 or TRBV12-4 and TRBJ2-1; D is unresolved. This CDR3 is 11 amino acids long. V was trimmed by 6 bases and J by 4 bases, leaving 4 bases between them. CDR3 bases: TGTGCCAGCAGCTATTACAATGAGCAGTTCTTC. Translated, it gives CASSYYNEQFF.

This clonotype was seen ten or more times. V is TRBV7-8 and J is TRBJ2-3, with unresolved D. The V end was cut by 6 bases, the J end by 3 bases, with 7 bases between. The germline gives CDR1 SGHVS, CDR2 FQNEAQ. The CDR3 loop spans 12 amino acids. The CDR3 here is CASRERTDTQYF. The CDR3 DNA reads as TGTGCCAGCAGAGAACGAACAGATACGCAGTATTTT. The full variable domain, rest sourced from reference TRBV7-8 and TRBJ2-3, is GAGVSQSPRYKVAKRGQDVALRCDPISGHVSLFWYQQALGQGPEFLTYFQNEAQLDKSGLPSDRFFAERPEGSVSTLKIQRTQQEDSAVYLCASRERTDTQYFGPGTRLTVL.